The clone carrying this TCR beta chain was detected ten times or more. As yet, its antigen is unknown. Preparing the TCRbeta library involved the use of unique molecular identifiers. MiXCR was run by TCRdb on the PCR reads, yielding one entry per CDR3 protein. The repertoire consists of about 300,000 distinct CDR3 sequences, with about a tenth occurring once and the leading ten covering 7% to 9.5%. This CDR3 has 16 residues. Losses at the gene ends were 0 bases for V and 2 bases for J; bases not matched to a gene: 6. Germline lookup yields CDR1 SGHVS and CDR2 FNYEAQ. The data were obtained in a study of T-cell reconstitution after alpha-beta-depleted transplantation in children. General study points: Reportedly, alpha-beta T cells present about two months post-transplant originated from several hundred expanded clones of graft origin. One year after transplant, T-cell counts and diversity came mostly from newly produced T cells. At day 60, the high TCRbeta diversity found in some patients originated from recipient T cells and thymic progenitors that had survived.

The chain joins TRBV7-6 to TRBJ2-5; 7 nucleotides align to TRBD2. Here the sequenced sample was PBMCs, taken before TCRalphabeta/CD19-depleted stem cell transplant. The source is a boy under two years old with acute myeloid leukemia, due to receive a stem cell transplant. This chain's CDR3 is CASSLAAREVQETQYF. The DNA for the CDR3 is TGTGCCAGCAGCTTAGCGGCTCGGGAGGTTCAAGAGACCCAGTACTTC.